Listed here is a single T cell receptor beta chain. This sample also contains other DNA sequences that code for the same CDR3. The germline V gene encodes CDR1 MDHEN and CDR2 SYDVKM. This CDR3 is built from 13 residues. The V segment lost 4 bases and the J segment 4 bases; nucleotides outside the gene matches: 4. This specimen belongs to a study of blood T cell repertoires in COVID-19. At the level of the study: The United States, Italy and Spain supplied acute and convalescent COVID-19 samples. T cells, B-cell-depleted T cells, or PBMCs supplied cDNA or gDNA.

How the authors handled the data: For nucleated cells, counts were estimated from reference gene primer amplification. Clones were read by immunoSEQ multiplex PCR, and TCRdb kept only the in-frame ones, dropping some. The D gene and trimming were derived from the DNA, and the V and J assignments and clone size from that table. The sample yields tens of thousands of clones, 85% to 90% seen once. The chain combines TRBV28 with TRBJ2-7; the match to TRBD2 covers 7 bases. The source of this sequence is a man between 65 and 80 years old with active or convalescent COVID-19. Sequenced input: peripheral blood. In nucleotides, the CDR3 is TGTGCCAGCAGTTCCTCCGGGGGGTACGAGCAGTACTTC. Protein product: CASSSSGGYEQYF.